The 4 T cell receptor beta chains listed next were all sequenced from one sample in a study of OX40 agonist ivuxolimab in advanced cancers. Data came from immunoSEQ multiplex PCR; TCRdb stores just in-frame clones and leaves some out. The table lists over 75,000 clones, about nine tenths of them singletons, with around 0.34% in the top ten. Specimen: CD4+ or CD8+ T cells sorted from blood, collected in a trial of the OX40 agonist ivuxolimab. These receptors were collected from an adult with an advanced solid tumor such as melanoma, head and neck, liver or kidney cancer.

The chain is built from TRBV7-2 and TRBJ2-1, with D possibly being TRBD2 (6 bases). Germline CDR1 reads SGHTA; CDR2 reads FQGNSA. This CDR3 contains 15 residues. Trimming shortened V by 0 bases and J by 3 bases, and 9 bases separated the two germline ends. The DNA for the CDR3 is TGTGCCAGCAGCTTAGCGGGAGGATACTACAATGAGCAGTTCTTC. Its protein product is CASSLAGGYYNEQFF.

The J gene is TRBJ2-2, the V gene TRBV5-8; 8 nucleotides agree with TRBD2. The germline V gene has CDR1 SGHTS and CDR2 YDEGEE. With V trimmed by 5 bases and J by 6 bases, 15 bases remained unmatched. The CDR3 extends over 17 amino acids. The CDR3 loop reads CASSREIGAGVPGELFF. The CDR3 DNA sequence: TGTGCCAGCAGTCGAGAGATCGGAGCGGGAGTTCCCGGGGAGCTGTTTTTT.

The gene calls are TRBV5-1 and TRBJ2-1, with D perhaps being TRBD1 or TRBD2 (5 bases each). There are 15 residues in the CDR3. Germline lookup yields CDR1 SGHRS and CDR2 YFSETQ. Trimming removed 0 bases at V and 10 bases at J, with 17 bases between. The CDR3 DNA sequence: TGCGCCAGCAGCTTGGCCGGCCAGGGAGTGGGAGAGCAGTTCTTC. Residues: CASSLAGQGVGEQFF.

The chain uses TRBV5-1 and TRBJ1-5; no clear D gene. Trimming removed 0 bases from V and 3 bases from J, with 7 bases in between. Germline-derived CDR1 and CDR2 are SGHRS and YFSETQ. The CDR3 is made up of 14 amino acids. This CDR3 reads CASSLGVNNQPQHF. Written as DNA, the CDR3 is TGCGCCAGCAGCTTGGGCGTTAACAATCAGCCCCAGCATTTT.